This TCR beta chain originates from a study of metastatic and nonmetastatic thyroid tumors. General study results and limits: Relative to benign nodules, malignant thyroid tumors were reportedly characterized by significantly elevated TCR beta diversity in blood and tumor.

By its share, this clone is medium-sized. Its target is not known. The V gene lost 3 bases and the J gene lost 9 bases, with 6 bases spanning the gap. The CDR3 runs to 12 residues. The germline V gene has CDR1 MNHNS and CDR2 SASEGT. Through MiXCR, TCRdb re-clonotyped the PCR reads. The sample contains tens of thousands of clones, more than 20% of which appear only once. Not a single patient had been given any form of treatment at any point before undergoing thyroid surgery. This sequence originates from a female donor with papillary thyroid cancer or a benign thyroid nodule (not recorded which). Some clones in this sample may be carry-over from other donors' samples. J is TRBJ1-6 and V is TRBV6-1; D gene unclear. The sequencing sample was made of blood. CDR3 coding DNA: TGTGCCAGCAGTGACCCATTTTCACCCCTCCACTTT. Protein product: CASSDPFSPLHF.